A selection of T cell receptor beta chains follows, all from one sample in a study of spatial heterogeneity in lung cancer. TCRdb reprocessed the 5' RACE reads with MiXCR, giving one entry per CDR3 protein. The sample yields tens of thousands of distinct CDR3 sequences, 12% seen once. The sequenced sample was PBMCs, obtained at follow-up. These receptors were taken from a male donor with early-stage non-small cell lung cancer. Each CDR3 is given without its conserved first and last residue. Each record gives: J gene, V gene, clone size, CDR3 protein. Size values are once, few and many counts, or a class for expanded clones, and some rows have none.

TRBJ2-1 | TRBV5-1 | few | ASSRLADDEQF
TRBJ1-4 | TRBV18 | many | ANRGDRNEKLF
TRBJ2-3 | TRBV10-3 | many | AISESSLGRSTDTQY
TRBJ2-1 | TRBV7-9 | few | ASSPRGTTYNEQF
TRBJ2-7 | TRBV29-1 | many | SVGLAGGYEQY
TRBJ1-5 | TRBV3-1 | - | ASSQGFGNQPQH
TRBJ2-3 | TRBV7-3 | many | ASSLARGRTDTQY
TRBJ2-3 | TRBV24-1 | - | ATSGSGITDTQY
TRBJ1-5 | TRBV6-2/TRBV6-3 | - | ASRSGDSNQPQH
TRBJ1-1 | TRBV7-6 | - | ASSLEQNTEAF
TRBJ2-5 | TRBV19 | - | ASSTFSGSGETQY
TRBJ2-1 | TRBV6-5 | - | ASSEVTGRYNEQF
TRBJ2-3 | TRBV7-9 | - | ASIPATTSTDTQY
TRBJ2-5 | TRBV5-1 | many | ASSLNPSGVQETQY
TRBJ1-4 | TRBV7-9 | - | ASSPSTGGNEKLF
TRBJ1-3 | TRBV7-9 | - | ASSLGGQQDTIY
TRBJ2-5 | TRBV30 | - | AWADRGETQY
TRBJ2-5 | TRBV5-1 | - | ASRLAEQETQY
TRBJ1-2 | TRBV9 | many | ASSLTGTSHGYT
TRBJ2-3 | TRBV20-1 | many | SAGGFDSTDTQY
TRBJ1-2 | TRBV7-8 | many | ASSLGGSPYGYT
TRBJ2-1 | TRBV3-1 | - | ASSPLVGASMEQF